Listed here is a single T cell receptor (beta chain). This sample was taken from a study of OX40 agonist ivuxolimab in advanced cancers. Across the study: Averaging approximately 60 years in age, with a range of roughly 20 to 90, the cohort was approximately 83% male.

Clones were sequenced by immunoSEQ multiplex PCR, and TCRdb holds only the in-frame ones, with some missing. The table records some 70,000 clones, about 88% of them present only once. The sequence derives from an adult with an advanced solid tumor such as melanoma, head and neck, liver or kidney cancer. This specimen was CD4+ or CD8+ T cells sorted from blood, taken in a trial of the OX40 agonist ivuxolimab.

The CDR3 is CASSPPWDLGYTF. CDR3 bases: TGTGCCAGCAGCCCCCCGTGGGATCTTGGCTACACCTTC. The rearrangement uses TRBV7-2 and TRBJ1-2, with unresolved D. Trimming cost V 5 bases and J 7 bases, with 14 bases left between them. Germline V gene lookup returns CDR1 SGHTA and CDR2 FQGNSA. The CDR3 is 13 residues long. Variable domain in full (rest from reference TRBV7-2 and TRBJ1-2): GAGVSQSPSNKVTEKGKDVELRCDPISGHTALYWYRQSLGQGLEFLIYFQGNSAPDKSGLPSDRFSAERTGGSVSTLTIQRTQQEDSAVYLCASSPPWDLGYTFGSGTRLTVV.